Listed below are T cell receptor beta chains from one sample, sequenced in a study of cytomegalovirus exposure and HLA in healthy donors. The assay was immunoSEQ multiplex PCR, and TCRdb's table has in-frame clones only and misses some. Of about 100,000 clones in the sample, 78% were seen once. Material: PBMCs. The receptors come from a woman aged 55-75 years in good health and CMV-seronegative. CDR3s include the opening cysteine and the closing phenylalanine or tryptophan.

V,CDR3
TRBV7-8,CASSPGLAGGDEQFF
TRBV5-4,CASTSSGRYTDTQYF
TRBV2,CASDGGNYGYTF
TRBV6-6,CASSRDRVAEAFF
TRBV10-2,CASTLTSGTSYEQYF
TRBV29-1,CSVIRGTDTQYF
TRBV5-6,CASRMDRSSGANVLTF
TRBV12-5,CASGRDSHTDTQYF
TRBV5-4,CASSLDQGSTGELFF
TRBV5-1,CASSLEMDRVGGYTF
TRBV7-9,CASSLGGENYGYTF
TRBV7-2,CASSSAGQGATYGYTF
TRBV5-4,CASSLSGTRGGEQFF
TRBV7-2,CASSLGRNQPQHF
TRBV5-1,CASSPMNRQGAYNEQFF
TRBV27,CASSQSLDRTYGYTF
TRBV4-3,CASSQDSPPDRSGYTF
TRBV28,CASSFGLLTTGQPQHF
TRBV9,CASSGQQGNGGYTF
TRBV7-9,CASSPKTPGSTEAFF
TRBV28,CASSLATSGSHNEQFF
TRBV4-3,CASSQEAPQKQGAVNEQYF
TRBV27,CASSITGVTEAFF
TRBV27,CASSARGGVNIQYF
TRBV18,CASSPPGHNYGYTF
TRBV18,CASSPPGGPKNIQYF
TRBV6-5,CASSYGGRRFYEQYF
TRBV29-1,CSVVPRHSRGYGYTF
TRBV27,CASSSIPMNTEAFF
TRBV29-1,CSVVLRDRDGYTF
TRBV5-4,CASSLGGLAGGPDYEQYF
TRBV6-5,CASSYPQGTHEQYF
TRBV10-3,CAISGAGQGSNEQYF
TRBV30,CAWSSVGGGYTF
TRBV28,CASSLWAGDSGGELFF
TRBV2,CASTTTWPGNTEAFF
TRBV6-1,CASSVWTGATNEKLFF
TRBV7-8,CASSLPGQGRTEAFF
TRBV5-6,CASSFGTGGRTEAFF
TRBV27,CASSLGAGRGNEQYF
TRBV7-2,CASSLTSGLQDTQETQYF
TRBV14,CASSQDGAVGYGYTF
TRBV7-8,CASSSIRGAYNEQFF
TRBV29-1,CSVEGTTNTGELFF